Below, 21 T cell receptor beta chains from the same sample are listed, as sequenced in a study of blood T cell repertoires in COVID-19. Some clones are missing from TCRdb's copy, which holds only in-frame ones; the method was immunoSEQ multiplex PCR. Here the sample spans roughly 320,000 clones, just under 90% being singletons. The specimen sequenced was peripheral blood. Receptor source: a woman under 40 with COVID-19, enrolled during active disease.

The chain couples TRBV5-1 to TRBJ2-3; TRBD2 agrees at 7 bases. The J segment lost 1 base and the V segment lost 2 bases, leaving 7 bases of the junction unmatched. The length of the CDR3 is 16 residues. CDR1 and CDR2 from the germline V gene are SGHRS and YFSETQ. The DNA for the CDR3 is TGCGCCAGCAGCTTTTCCGGGACTACAGGCACAGATACGCAGTATTTT. This codes for CASSFSGTTGTDTQYF.

V is TRBV27 and J is TRBJ2-7, with 7 nucleotides matching TRBD1. The CDR3 totals 12 residues. Germline trimming cut 2 bases from V and 6 bases from J; bases unmatched to any gene: 1. From germline, CDR1 is MNHEY and CDR2 SMNVEV (reference sequence). In DNA form, the CDR3 reads TGTGCCAGCAGTTTACGGACAGGCGAGCAGTACTTC. The encoded protein is CASSLRTGEQYF.

The V gene is TRBV5-1, the J gene TRBJ2-7; 7 bases agree with TRBD1. This CDR3 is built from 17 residues. V shed 6 bases, J shed 6 bases, and the junction held 21 bases outside the gene matches. The germline V gene encodes CDR1 SGHRS and CDR2 YFSETQ. CDR3 loop: CASTRGSGAGGMSEQYF. CDR3 coding DNA: TGCGCCAGCACCAGGGGGTCGGGTGCAGGTGGTATGTCCGAGCAGTACTTC.

V and J are TRBV24-1 and TRBJ2-5; TRBD1 aligns across 9 bases. The CDR3 length is 15 residues. Germline lookup yields CDR1 KGHDR and CDR2 SFDVKD. Trimming took 7 bases from V and 5 from J; bases not matched to a gene: 10. CDR3 DNA: TGTGCCACCAGCCTAGCCGGGACAGGGAAGGAGACCCAGTACTTC. Translated, it gives CATSLAGTGKETQYF.

Details on this clone: Other nucleotide sequences from this sample produce the same CDR3. J is TRBJ2-1 and V is TRBV5-4; perhaps TRBD1 as D (6 bases). The CDR3 is made up of 15 amino acids. The germline V gene has CDR1 SGHNT and CDR2 YYREEE (reference sequence). V lost 0 bases and J 3 bases, leaving 10 bases between the germline ends. This chain's CDR3 is CASSLGQGYYNEQFF. CDR3 in DNA: TGTGCCAGCAGCTTGGGGCAGGGGTACTACAATGAGCAGTTCTTC.

Worth noting for this clone: Other DNA sequences of this sample code for an identical CDR3. This chain connects TRBV18 to TRBJ1-1, with 7 bases aligning to TRBD1. Germline-derived CDR1 and CDR2 are KGHSH and LQKENI. The length of the CDR3 is 13 residues. The trim removed 3 bases at V and 3 bases at J, leaving 1 base unmatched. CDR3 sequence (DNA): TGTGCCAGCTCACCTACAGGGGACACTGAAGCTTTCTTT. Translation gives CASSPTGDTEAFF.

The gene calls are TRBV6-5 and TRBJ2-7; 7 nucleotides agree with TRBD1. The junction had 3 bases not matched to a gene; V was cut back by 7 bases and J by 3 bases. The germline gives CDR1 MNHEY, CDR2 SVGAGI. CDR3 length: 12 residues. CDR3 region: CASNRQGYEQYV. The CDR3 bases are TGTGCCAGCAACCGACAGGGCTACGAGCAGTACGTC.

The genes are TRBV2 and TRBJ1-5; D is uncertain. V was cut by 5 bases and J by 8 bases, with 10 bases left in between. The CDR3 is 12 residues long. Germline V lookup: CDR1 SNHLY, CDR2 FYNNEI. As DNA, the CDR3 is TGTGCCAGCAGTAAAGGCCAGGAGCCCCAGCATTTT. Translation: CASSKGQEPQHF.

The gene calls are TRBV7-2 and TRBJ1-6, with a tentative D call TRBD1 (5 bases). Deletions cut 4 bases from V and 5 bases from J, with 12 bases between. The length of the CDR3 is 15 residues. Germline V CDR1 and CDR2: SGHTA, FQGNSA. Here the CDR3 DNA reads TGTGCCAGCAGCTCCCGGAGGGGAAATAATTCACCCCTCCACTTT. It is translated as CASSSRRGNNSPLHF.

The J gene is TRBJ1-2, the V gene TRBV3-1 (or the pseudogene TRBV3-2); D is unclear. This CDR3 spans 15 amino acids. Per the germline V gene, CDR1 is LGHDT and CDR2 is YNNKEL (reference sequence). The V end was cut by 0 bases, the J end by 5 bases, with 13 bases between. In DNA, the CDR3 is TGTGCCAGCAGCCAAGACTTGGGCTTTTGGTATGGCTACACCTTC. This sequence encodes CASSQDLGFWYGYTF.

The CDR3 DNA is TGTGCCAGTATCTCTAGGACAGGGGGCTATAATTCACCCCTCCACTTT. Its translation is CASISRTGGYNSPLHF. This chain joins TRBV19 and TRBJ1-6; 10 nucleotides line up with TRBD1. This CDR3 is 16 amino acids long. V gave up 7 bases and J gave up 3 bases; unmatched junction bases: 6. Germline V gives CDR1 LNHDA, CDR2 SQIVND (reference sequence).

The gene calls are TRBV18 and TRBJ1-3; perhaps TRBD1 as D (5 bases). V dropped 3 bases and J dropped 4 bases, with 10 bases sitting between them. Germline V gives CDR1 KGHSH, CDR2 LQKENI. This CDR3 comprises 14 residues. The CDR3 loop reads CASSPGTPGNTIYF. The CDR3 nucleotides read TGTGCCAGCTCACCTGGGACTCCCGGAAACACCATATATTTT.

V and J are TRBV30 and TRBJ1-6; the D gene is possibly TRBD1 (5 bases). CDR3 length: 12 residues. The germline V gene encodes CDR1 GTSNPN and CDR2 SVGIG (reference sequence). Trimming removed 2 bases at V and 7 bases at J, with 6 bases between. The CDR3 region is CAWSPGNSPLHF. Here the CDR3 DNA reads TGTGCCTGGAGTCCAGGGAATTCACCCCTCCACTTT.

This clone was seen once. The chain uses TRBV19 and TRBJ1-1, with 9 bases identical to TRBD1. CDR3 size: 17 residues. V dropped 6 bases and J dropped 0; count of bases not matched to a gene: 11. Germline assignment: CDR1 LNHDA and CDR2 SQIVND (reference sequence). CDR3 in DNA: TGTGCCAGTAGCACGGACAGGGGTATTGGCGTGAACACTGAAGCTTTCTTT. Its translation is CASSTDRGIGVNTEAFF.

V is TRBV10-3 and J is TRBJ2-2; TRBD1 aligns across 8 bases. Germline values: CDR1 ENHRY, CDR2 SYGVKD. This CDR3 comprises 15 residues. V shed 3 bases and J 2 bases; nucleotides not matched to a gene: 2. In DNA form, the CDR3 reads TGTGCCATCAGTGATGGGACAGGCAACACCGGGGAGCTGTTTTTT. The encoded protein is CAISDGTGNTGELFF.

This rearrangement joins TRBV28 to TRBJ2-2; TRBD1 matches 7 bases. The germline V gene encodes CDR1 MDHEN and CDR2 SYDVKM. This CDR3 has 14 residues. V lost 8 bases, J lost 5 bases, and 8 bases stayed unmatched. DNA of the CDR3: TGTGCCAGCGACGAAGGGGGCAGAACCGGGGAGCTGTTTTTT. This sequence encodes CASDEGGRTGELFF.

In the case of this clone: This same CDR3 is encoded by further DNA sequences in the sample. The chain recombines TRBV19 with TRBJ1-5; no reliable D call. The germline V gene encodes CDR1 LNHDA and CDR2 SQIVND (reference sequence). Trimming left V 5 bases short and J 7 bases short, with 9 bases between. There are 12 residues in the CDR3. This CDR3 is CASSFGGQPQHF. Written as DNA, the CDR3 is TGTGCCAGTAGTTTTGGCGGGCAGCCCCAGCATTTT.

This sequence joins TRBV9 and TRBJ1-2, with D possibly being TRBD1 (5 bases). CDR1 and CDR2 (germline): SGDLS, YYNGEE. The CDR3 has 13 residues. Trimming took off 7 bases at V and 8 bases at J, with 18 bases between the two ends. The CDR3: CASRGGGERGYTF. CDR3 nucleotide sequence: TGTGCCAGCCGCGGTGGGGGGGAACGAGGCTACACCTTC. The full variable domain, completed using reference TRBV9 and TRBJ1-2, is DSGVTQTPKHLITATGQRVTLRCSPRSGDLSVYWYQQSLDQGLQFLIQYYNGEERAKGNILERFSAQQFPDLHSELNLSSLELGDSALYFCASRGGGERGYTFGSGTRLTVV.

This rearrangement joins TRBV6-2 or TRBV6-3 to TRBJ2-1; 10 bases align to TRBD2. Germline CDR1 is MNHEY and CDR2 is SVGEGT. This CDR3 region has 15 residues. V trimming: 8 bases; J trimming: 2 bases; junction bases outside the gene matches: 6. CDR3 bases: TGTGCCAGCGGTTTTAGCGGGGGGACCTACAATGAGCAGTTCTTC. This encodes CASGFSGGTYNEQFF.

The V gene is TRBV2, the J gene TRBJ1-2; maybe TRBD1 (5 bases). The V gene's germline CDR1 is SNHLY and CDR2 FYNNEI. Trimming took off 3 bases at V and 4 bases at J, with 6 bases between the two ends. The CDR3 totals 12 residues. As DNA, the CDR3 is TGTGCCAGCAGTGAGGGGGGCTATGGCTACACCTTC. Translating gives CASSEGGYGYTF.

The V call is TRBV6-5, the J call TRBJ2-7; a possible D gene is TRBD2 (5 bases). The germline CDR1 and CDR2 sequences are MNHEY and SVGAGI. V was cut by 7 bases and J by 6 bases, with 16 bases left in between. The CDR3 has 13 residues. The CDR3 coding sequence is TGTGCCAGCATGCGGGCGGAGCCTGGCGAGCAGTACTTC. This codes for CASMRAEPGEQYF.